This T cell receptor (beta chain) derives from a study of T cell changes during pregnancy in multiple sclerosis. Assay used: immunoSEQ multiplex PCR; TCRdb lists only in-frame clones, some missing. The table lists some 110,000 clones, 92% of them singletons, with more than 1.5% in the top ten. Looked up from germline, CDR1 is SGHRS and CDR2 is YFSETQ. This CDR3 has 14 amino acids. Germline trimming cut 2 bases from V and 4 bases from J; bases unmatched to any gene: 3. This receptor was obtained from a female donor with multiple sclerosis, enrolled in a pregnancy study. The specimen was peripheral blood, collected in the third trimester of pregnancy. The V and J genes are TRBV5-1 and TRBJ2-5; TRBD1 matches at 9 bases. In nucleotides, the CDR3 is TGCGCCAGCAGCTTCCAGGACAGGGGAGAGACCCAGTACTTC. Its translation: CASSFQDRGETQYF.